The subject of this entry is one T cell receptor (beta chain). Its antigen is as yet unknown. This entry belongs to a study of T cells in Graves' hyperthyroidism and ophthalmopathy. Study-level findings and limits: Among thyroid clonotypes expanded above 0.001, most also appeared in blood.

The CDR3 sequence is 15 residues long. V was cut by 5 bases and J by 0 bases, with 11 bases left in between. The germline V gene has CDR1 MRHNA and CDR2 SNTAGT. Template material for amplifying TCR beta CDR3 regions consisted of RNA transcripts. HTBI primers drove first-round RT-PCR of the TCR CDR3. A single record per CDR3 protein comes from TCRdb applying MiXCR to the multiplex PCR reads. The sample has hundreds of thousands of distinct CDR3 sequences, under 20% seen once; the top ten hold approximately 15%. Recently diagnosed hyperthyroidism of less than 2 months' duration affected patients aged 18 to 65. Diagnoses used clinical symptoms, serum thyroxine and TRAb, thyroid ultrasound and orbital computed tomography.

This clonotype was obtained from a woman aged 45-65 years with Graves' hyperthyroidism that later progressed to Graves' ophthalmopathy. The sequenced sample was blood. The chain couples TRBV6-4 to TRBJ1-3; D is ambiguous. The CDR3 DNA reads TGTGCCAGCAGTACCCGACGGACCTCTGGAAACACCATATATTTT. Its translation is CASSTRRTSGNTIYF.